This T cell receptor beta chain was observed in a study of identical twins. Findings of the study overall: Not following the same donors, the study drew its conclusions from cross-sectional statistical analysis. Carriage of fewer insertions was seen in abundant cord blood beta clonotypes, whereas memory repertoires showed none.

A universal primer binding site was introduced by template switching. The final cDNA contained unique molecular identifiers. TCRdb called the 5' RACE reads again in MiXCR, with one record for every CDR3 protein. The data hold hundreds of thousands of distinct CDR3 sequences, with about 7% observed a single time. Germline lookup yields CDR1 SGHAT and CDR2 FQNNGV. The V gene lost 11 bases and the J gene lost 5 bases, with 22 bases spanning the gap. The length of the CDR3 is 15 residues. This clonotype was seen many times. Its antigen remains unidentified. These data were also filed under a second study, of yellow fever vaccine responses in identical twins.

This chain links TRBV11-2 with TRBJ2-4, with D perhaps TRBD1 (6 bases). Sequencing was carried out using memory (CD45RO+) T cells sorted from blood. The source of this sequence is a woman younger than 30 in good health. Written as DNA, the CDR3 is TGTGCCGGCAACATACTCAGGGGTTGGGAAAACATTCAGTACTTC. Translated: CAGNILRGWENIQYF.